The rows below give T cell receptor beta chains drawn from one sample of a study of T-cell memory formation after mild COVID-19. TCRdb called the 5' RACE reads again in MiXCR, with one record for every CDR3 protein. This sample carries around 440,000 distinct CDR3 sequences, roughly 20% of them seen once, and the ten largest clones take roughly an eighth. Sequencing used PBMCs or a T cell subset sorted from them (not recorded which). The receptors stem from an adult woman who had mild COVID-19 (a few samples of this study predate the infection). Cell type and time point are not known. Both conserved end residues are trimmed from each CDR3. The size of a clone is reported for some rows only, either as once, few or many, or as a class for expanded clones.

size | V | CDR3
NA | TRBV7-2 | ASSRRELAGTETQY
NA | TRBV6-5 | ASTQDLGSHYGYT
NA | TRBV18 | ASSPGLGGRAGEQF
NA | TRBV20-1 | SARLQGTSGISGGEQF
NA | TRBV18 | ASSKGQVDNSPLH
NA | TRBV12-3/TRBV12-4 | ASSLAPLPHNEQF
NA | TRBV20-1 | SALHNNYGYT
few | TRBV7-2 | ASSSGLGAVEQF
few | TRBV20-1 | SASGVSYEQY
few | TRBV7-7 | ASSKRQGPNTGELF
NA | TRBV9 | ASSPPHSYEQY
few | TRBV9 | ASSPRSGALTDTQY
NA | TRBV6-5 | ARNPGREAF
few | TRBV4-2 | ASSQDQGLSYEQY
NA | TRBV20-1 | SAYGGRVSTDTQY
few | TRBV15 | ATSRDYYEQY
many | TRBV24-1 | ATSDLGGPGQQMF
NA | TRBV5-1 | ASSLSGGQGSSYNEQF
NA | TRBV29-1 | SVQDRGAKYEQY
NA | TRBV5-1 | ASSLVGDSGETQY
many | TRBV7-2 | ASSLVLAGGVPYEQY
NA | TRBV24-1 | ATGGGWAQETQY
NA | TRBV7-2 | ASSRDRGKLF
many | TRBV20-1 | SGTGGHGYT
NA | TRBV5-1 | ASSKGQGAYEQY
few | TRBV12-3/TRBV12-4 | ASSLVGLGEQY
NA | TRBV20-1 | SASKGRANTEAF
NA | TRBV18 | ASSPEAGSYEQY
few | TRBV6-2/TRBV6-3 | ASSVRGGAYNEQF
NA | TRBV5-5 | ASSLTQYNEQF
few | TRBV27 | ASSLLGTGYEQY
few | TRBV7-2 | ASSLSRAKEQY
many | TRBV5-6 | ASSRAGATDTQY
NA | TRBV24-1 | ATSASYERNYGYT
NA | TRBV9 | ASSGIGRTGHGYT
few | TRBV15 | ATSRSLTSGINEQF
few | TRBV7-9 | ASSLSGGGANVLT
NA | TRBV20-1 | SAYRGADYEQY
few | TRBV7-7 | ASSPRYGQETQY
NA | TRBV6-1 | ASSEWGIEQF
many | TRBV10-2 | ASSTQAQTYEQY
few | TRBV20-1 | SAYDRGRRNTEAF
NA | TRBV4-1 | ASSQEGQVYEQY
few | TRBV13 | ASSLHRSYEQY
NA | TRBV5-6 | ASSLGRASSTEAF
NA | TRBV20-1 | SATIDRLGEQY
NA | TRBV27 | ASSLGTRGAKNIQY
NA | TRBV3-1 | ASSPILEMNTEAF
few | TRBV11-1 | ASSTLRKAYNEQF
few | TRBV7-2 | ASSLGRGGGGYEQY
many | TRBV27 | ASNVGGNHRSTQF
NA | TRBV4-1 | ASSQGGRGDQPQH
NA | TRBV24-1 | ATSDFDTSYGYT